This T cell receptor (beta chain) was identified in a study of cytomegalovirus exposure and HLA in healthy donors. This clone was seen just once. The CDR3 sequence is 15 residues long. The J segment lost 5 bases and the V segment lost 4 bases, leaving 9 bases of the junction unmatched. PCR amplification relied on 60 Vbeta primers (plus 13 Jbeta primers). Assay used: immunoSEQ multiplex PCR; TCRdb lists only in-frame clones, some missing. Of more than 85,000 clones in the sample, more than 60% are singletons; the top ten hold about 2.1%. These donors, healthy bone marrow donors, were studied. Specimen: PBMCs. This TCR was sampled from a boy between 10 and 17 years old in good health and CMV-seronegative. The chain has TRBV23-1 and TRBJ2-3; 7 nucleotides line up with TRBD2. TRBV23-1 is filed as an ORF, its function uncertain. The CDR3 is CASSRPRSGGDTQYF. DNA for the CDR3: TGCGCCAGCAGTCGTCCCCGATCGGGGGGAGATACGCAGTATTTT.